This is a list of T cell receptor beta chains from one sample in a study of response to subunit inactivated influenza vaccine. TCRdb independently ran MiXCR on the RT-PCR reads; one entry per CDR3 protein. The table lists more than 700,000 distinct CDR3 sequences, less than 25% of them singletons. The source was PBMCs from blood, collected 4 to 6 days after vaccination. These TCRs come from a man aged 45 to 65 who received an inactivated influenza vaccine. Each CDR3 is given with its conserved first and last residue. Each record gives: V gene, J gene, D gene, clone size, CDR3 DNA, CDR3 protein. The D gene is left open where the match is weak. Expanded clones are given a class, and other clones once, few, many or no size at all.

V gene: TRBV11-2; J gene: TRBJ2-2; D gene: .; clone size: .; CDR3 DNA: TGTGCCAGCAGCTTGATGATCGGGGGCGTTCACGGGGAGCTGTTTTTT; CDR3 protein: CASSLMIGGVHGELFF
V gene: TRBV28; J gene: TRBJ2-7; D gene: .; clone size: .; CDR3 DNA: TGTGCCAGCAGTTTGGGGGCGCGGGGCTCGCGGCAGTACTTC; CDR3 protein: CASSLGARGSRQYF
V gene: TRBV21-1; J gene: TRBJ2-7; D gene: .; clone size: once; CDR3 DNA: TGTGCCAGCAGCTCCGCCACCACCGGGCCCTGCCTTACCTACGAGCAGTACTTC; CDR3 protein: CASSSATTGPCLTYEQYF
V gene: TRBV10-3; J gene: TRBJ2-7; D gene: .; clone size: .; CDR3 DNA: TGTGCCATCAGTGATGGTGGGACCCACTACGAGCAGTACTTC; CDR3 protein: CAISDGGTHYEQYF
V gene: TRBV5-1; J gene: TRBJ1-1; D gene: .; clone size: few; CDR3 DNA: TGCGCCAGCAGCGTGAGGCCTACAGGGTCCCTTGGCACTGAAGCTTTCTTT; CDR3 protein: CASSVRPTGSLGTEAFF
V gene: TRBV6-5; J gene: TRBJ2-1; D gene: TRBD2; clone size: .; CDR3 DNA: TGTGCCAGCAGTTACATGCGGGGGGGCGGCTACAATGAGCAGTTCTTC; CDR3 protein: CASSYMRGGGYNEQFF
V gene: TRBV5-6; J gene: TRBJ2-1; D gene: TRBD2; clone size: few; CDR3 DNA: TGTGCCAGCAGTCCGTCAGCTAGCGGGAGCTATGAGCAGTTCTTC; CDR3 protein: CASSPSASGSYEQFF
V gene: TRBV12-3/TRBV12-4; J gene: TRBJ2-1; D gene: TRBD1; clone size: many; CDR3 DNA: TGTGCCAGCAGTCAGGGGGACTCCTACAATGAGCAGTTCTTC; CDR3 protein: CASSQGDSYNEQFF
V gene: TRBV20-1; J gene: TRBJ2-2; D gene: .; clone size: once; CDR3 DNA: TGCAGTGCTAGTACCCAGGGGAACACCGGGGAGCTGTTTTTT; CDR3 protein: CSASTQGNTGELFF
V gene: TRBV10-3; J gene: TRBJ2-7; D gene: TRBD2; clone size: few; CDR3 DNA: TGTGCCATCAGTAGTCCCCAAGGACTAGCGGACTACGAGCAGTACTTC; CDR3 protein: CAISSPQGLADYEQYF
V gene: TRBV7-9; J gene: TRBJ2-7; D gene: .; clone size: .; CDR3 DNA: TGTGCCAGCAGCCTCCCAAATTGGGACGGCTCGGACGAGCAGTACTTC; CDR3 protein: CASSLPNWDGSDEQYF
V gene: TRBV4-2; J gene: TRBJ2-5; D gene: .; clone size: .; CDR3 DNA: TGTGCCAGCAGCCAAGATTGGAGTGTAGAGACCCAGTACTTC; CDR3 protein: CASSQDWSVETQYF
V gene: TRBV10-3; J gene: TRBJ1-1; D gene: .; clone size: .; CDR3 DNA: TGTGCCATCAAAAGACAGGCTTTGAACACTGAAGCTTTCTTT; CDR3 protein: CAIKRQALNTEAFF
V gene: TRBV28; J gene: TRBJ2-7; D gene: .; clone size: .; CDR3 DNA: TGTGCCAGCGGGGGGAGCGTCTACGAGCAGTACTTC; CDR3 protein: CASGGSVYEQYF
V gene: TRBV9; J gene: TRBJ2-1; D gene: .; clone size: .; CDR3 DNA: TGTGCCAGCAGCGTAGCCTGGGATACCTACAATGAGCAGTTCTTC; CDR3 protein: CASSVAWDTYNEQFF
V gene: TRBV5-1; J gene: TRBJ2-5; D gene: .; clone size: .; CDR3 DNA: TGCGCCAGCAGCAACCAACAGGGTGGAGAGACCCAGTACTTC; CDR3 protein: CASSNQQGGETQYF
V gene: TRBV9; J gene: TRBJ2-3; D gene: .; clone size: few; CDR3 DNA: TGTGCCAGCAGCGTACAGGACGGACCCGATACGCAGTATTTT; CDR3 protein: CASSVQDGPDTQYF
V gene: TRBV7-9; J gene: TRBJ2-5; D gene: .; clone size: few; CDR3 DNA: TGTGCCAGCAGCTCGCTTGGACTCGACCCTCCTCAAGAGACCCAGTACTTC; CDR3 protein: CASSSLGLDPPQETQYF
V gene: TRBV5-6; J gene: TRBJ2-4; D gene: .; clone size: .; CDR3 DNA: TGTGCCAGCATGCCCTATGGGGGGGGCCGAGGGAACATTCAGTACTTC; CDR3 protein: CASMPYGGGRGNIQYF
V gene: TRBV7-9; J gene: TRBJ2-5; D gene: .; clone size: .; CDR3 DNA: TGTGCCAGCAGCGGAAACCTGGAGGAGGGAGAGACCCAGTACTTC; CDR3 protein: CASSGNLEEGETQYF
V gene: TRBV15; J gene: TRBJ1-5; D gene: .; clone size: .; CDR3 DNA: TGTGCCACCAGCAGAGATCTGGGGGGCGGTCAGCCCCAGCATTTT; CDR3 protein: CATSRDLGGGQPQHF
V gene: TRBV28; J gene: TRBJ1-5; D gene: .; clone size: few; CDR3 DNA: TGTGCCAGCAGTTCGCTTGACATTAGCAATCAGCCCCAGCATTTT; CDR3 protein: CASSSLDISNQPQHF
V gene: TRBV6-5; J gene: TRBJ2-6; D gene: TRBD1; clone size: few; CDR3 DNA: TGTGCCAGCAGTTACTGGGGACAGTCTGGGGCCAACGTCCTGACTTTC; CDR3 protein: CASSYWGQSGANVLTF
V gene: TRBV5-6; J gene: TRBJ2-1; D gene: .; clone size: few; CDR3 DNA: TGTGCCAGCAATTACTACAATGAGCAGTTCTTC; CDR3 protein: CASNYYNEQFF
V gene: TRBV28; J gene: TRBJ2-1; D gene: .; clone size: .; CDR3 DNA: TGTGCCAGCAGTCCCGGGACTTGGTGGGGTGGTGAGCAGTTCTTC; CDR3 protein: CASSPGTWWGGEQFF
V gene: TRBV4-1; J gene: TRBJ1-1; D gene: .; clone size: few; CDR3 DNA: TGCGCCAGCAGCCTTTTACAGGGACGGAGGGCCTCCAACACTGAAGCTTTCTTT; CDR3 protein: CASSLLQGRRASNTEAFF
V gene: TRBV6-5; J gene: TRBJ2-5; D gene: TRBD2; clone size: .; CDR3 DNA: TGTGCCAGCAGTTACGCAACGGGGGGGACTTTTGGGGAGACCCAGTACTTC; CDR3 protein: CASSYATGGTFGETQYF
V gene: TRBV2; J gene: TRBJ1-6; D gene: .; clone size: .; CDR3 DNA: TGTGCCAGCATCCCGGGGACCGGCGGTTCACCCCTCCACTTT; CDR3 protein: CASIPGTGGSPLHF
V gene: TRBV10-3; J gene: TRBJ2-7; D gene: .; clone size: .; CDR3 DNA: TGTGCCATCAGTGAGTCGATAGGGCTCGAGCAGTACTTC; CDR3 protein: CAISESIGLEQYF
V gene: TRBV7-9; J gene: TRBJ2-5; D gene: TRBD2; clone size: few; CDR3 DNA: TGTGCCAGCAGCTTAGGACTAGCGGGATTGCAGACCCAGTACTTC; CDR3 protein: CASSLGLAGLQTQYF
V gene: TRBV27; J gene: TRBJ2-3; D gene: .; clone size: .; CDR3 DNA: TGTGCCAGCAGTTTATTTGCGGGGCCTACCACAGATACGCAGTATTTT; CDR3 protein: CASSLFAGPTTDTQYF
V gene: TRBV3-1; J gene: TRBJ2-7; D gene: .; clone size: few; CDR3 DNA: TGTGCCAGCAGCCAAGCGCGGGGTTCCATCTACGAGCAGTACTTC; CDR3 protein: CASSQARGSIYEQYF
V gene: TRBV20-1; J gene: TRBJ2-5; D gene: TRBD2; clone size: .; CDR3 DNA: TGCAGTGCTAGGACTAGCGGGGTGACCCAGTACTTC; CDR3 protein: CSARTSGVTQYF
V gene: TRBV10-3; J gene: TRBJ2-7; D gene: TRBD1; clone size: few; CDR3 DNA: TGTGCCATCAGTCCTAAAACAGGGGGCTACGAGCAGTACTTC; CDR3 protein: CAISPKTGGYEQYF
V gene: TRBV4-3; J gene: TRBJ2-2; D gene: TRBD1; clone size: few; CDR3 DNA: TGCGCCAGCAGCCAAGAGGCAGGGGGAATCACCGGGGAGCTGTTTTTT; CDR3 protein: CASSQEAGGITGELFF